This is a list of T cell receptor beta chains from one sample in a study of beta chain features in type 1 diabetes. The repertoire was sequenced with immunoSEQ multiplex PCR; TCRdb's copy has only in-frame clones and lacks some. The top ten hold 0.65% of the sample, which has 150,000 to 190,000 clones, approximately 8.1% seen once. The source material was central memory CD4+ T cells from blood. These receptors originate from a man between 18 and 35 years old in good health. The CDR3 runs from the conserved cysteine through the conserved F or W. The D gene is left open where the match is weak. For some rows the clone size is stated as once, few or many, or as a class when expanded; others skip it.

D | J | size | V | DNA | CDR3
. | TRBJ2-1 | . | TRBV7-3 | TGTGCCAGCAGCTTAAGTGGCCTAAGCGATTACTACAATGAGCAGTTCTTC | CASSLSGLSDYYNEQFF
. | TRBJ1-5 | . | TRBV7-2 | TGTGCCAGCAGCTCAAGGGGCGGGGGTGGAAATCAGCCCCAGCATTTT | CASSSRGGGGNQPQHF
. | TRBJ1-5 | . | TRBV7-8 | TGTGCCAGCAGCTCAAGGGGCGGGGGTGGAAATCAGCCCCAGCATTTT | CASSSRGGGGNQPQHF
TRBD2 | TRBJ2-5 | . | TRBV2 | TGTGCCAGCAGGGTCGCTAGCGGGAGAGAGACCCAGTACTTC | CASRVASGRETQYF
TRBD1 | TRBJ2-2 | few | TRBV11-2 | TGTGCCAGCAGTCTCCCGGACAGGAGAAACACCGGGGAGCTGTTTTTT | CASSLPDRRNTGELFF
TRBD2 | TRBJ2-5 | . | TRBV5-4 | TGTGCCAGCAGCTTGGGGGGACTAGCGGGGGGGCTTCAAGAGACCCAGTACTTC | CASSLGGLAGGLQETQYF
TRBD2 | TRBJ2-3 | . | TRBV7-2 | TGTGCCAGCAGCTTGGTGGTAGCGGGTGATACCACCACAGATACGCAGTATTTT | CASSLVVAGDTTTDTQYF
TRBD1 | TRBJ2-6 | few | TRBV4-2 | TGTGCCAGCAGCCAAAACACAGGGGTGGCTGGGGCCAACGTCCTGACTTTC | CASSQNTGVAGANVLTF
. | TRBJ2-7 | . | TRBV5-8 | TGTGCCAGCAGCCGGGGCTACGAGCAGTACTTC | CASSRGYEQYF
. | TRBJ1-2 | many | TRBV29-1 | TGCAGCGTTGGGCGACGGGGGGACGATGGCTACACCTTC | CSVGRRGDDGYTF
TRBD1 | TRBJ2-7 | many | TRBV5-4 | TGTGCCAGCAGCCGGACAGGGTACGAGCAGTACTTC | CASSRTGYEQYF
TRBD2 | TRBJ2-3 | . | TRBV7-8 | TGTGCCAGCAGCTTAGCCCCGGGACTAGCGGGGGGGCTCGATACGCAGTATTTT | CASSLAPGLAGGLDTQYF